These 14 T cell receptor beta chains were sequenced from one sample in a study of regulatory and conventional T cells in RAG deficiency. The assay was immunoSEQ multiplex PCR, and TCRdb's table has in-frame clones only and misses some. Of 32,000 or so clones in the sample, 70% to 90% were seen once. These data are also associated with another study on regulatory T cells. That source reports: The PCR used 52 TRBV and 13 TRBJ primers.

The sample comprised CD8+ T cells sorted from blood. These receptors all stem from a human donor in good health.

The chain combines TRBV7-2 with TRBJ2-1; no clear D. Trimming removed 5 bases at V and 9 bases at J, with 11 bases between. Germline-derived CDR1 and CDR2 are SGHTA and FQGNSA. This CDR3 spans 12 amino acids. The chain's CDR3 is CASSPRVGEQFF. The CDR3 DNA reads TGTGCCAGCAGCCCACGGGTGGGTGAGCAGTTCTTC.

The chain employs TRBV28 and TRBJ1-4, with D uncertain. Trimming removed 5 bases at V and 5 bases at J, with 0 bases between. Germline CDR1 reads MDHEN; CDR2 reads SYDVKM. CDR3 length: 10 amino acids. DNA of the CDR3: TGTGCCAGCAGTAATGAAAAACTGTTTTTT. It is translated as CASSNEKLFF.

V is TRBV5-1 and J is TRBJ2-3; TRBD1 might be the D (6 bases). Germline V gene sequence: CDR1 SGHRS, CDR2 YFSETQ. The CDR3 is 14 amino acids. Trimming shortened V by 3 bases and J by 2 bases, and 10 bases separated the two germline ends. CDR3 protein: CASSYRATTDTQYF. In DNA form, the CDR3 reads TGCGCCAGCAGCTACAGGGCTACCACAGATACGCAGTATTTT.

The chain employs TRBV19 and TRBJ1-1; possible D gene TRBD1, 6 bases. CDR1 is LNHDA, CDR2 SQIVND, per germline (reference sequence). The V gene lost 3 bases and the J gene lost 8 bases, with 13 bases spanning the gap. This CDR3 spans 13 amino acids. The CDR3 nucleotides read TGTGCCAGTAGTATCACGGCGGACAGCGAAGCTTTCTTT. Amino acids: CASSITADSEAFF.

The chain recombines TRBV4-1 with TRBJ2-1; the D is unclear. Germline CDR1 is MGHRA and CDR2 is YSYEKL. The V end lost 0 bases, the J end lost 7 bases, and 16 bases lay between the germline ends. The CDR3 is made up of 16 amino acids. CDR3 sequence (DNA): TGCGCCAGCAGCCAAGAACCTAACCCGAGATATAATGAGCAGTTCTTC. It yields the protein CASSQEPNPRYNEQFF.

This chain joins TRBV11-3 and TRBJ1-2; D may be TRBD1 (5 bases). CDR1 SGHNT and CDR2 YENEEA come from the germline V gene. This CDR3 is 15 amino acids long. Trimming left V 5 bases short and J 4 bases short, with 17 bases between. The CDR3 region has the DNA TGTGCCAGCAGCCAAATCGCCGGGGGTGTCTATGGCTACACCTTC. It encodes CASSQIAGGVYGYTF.

The chain is built from TRBV5-1 and TRBJ1-1; unclear D gene. The CDR3 consists of 13 residues. V lost 5 bases to trimming and J lost 2 bases, with 10 bases between them. Looked up from germline, CDR1 is SGHRS and CDR2 is YFSETQ. The CDR3 loop is CASRVTPNTEAFF. DNA for the CDR3: TGCGCCAGCAGAGTAACACCTAACACTGAAGCTTTCTTT.

The CDR3 is CASSLQGAGETQYF. CDR3 nucleotides: TGCGCCAGCAGCTTACAGGGGGCAGGAGAGACCCAGTACTTC. The chain links TRBV5-1 to TRBJ2-5, with 9 bases fitting TRBD1. After removal of 2 bases from V and 4 bases from J, the junction contained 3 bases not matched to a gene. The CDR3 contains 14 residues. In germline, CDR1 is SGHRS, CDR2 YFSETQ. Looking up the rest from reference TRBV5-1 and TRBJ2-5 gives the full variable domain: KAGVTQTPRYLIKTRGQQVTLSCSPISGHRSVSWYQQTPGQGLQFLFEYFSETQRNKGNFPGRFSGRQFSNSRSEMNVSTLELGDSALYLCASSLQGAGETQYFGPGTRLLVL.

The chain employs TRBV4-1 and TRBJ2-7; D is perhaps TRBD1 or TRBD2 (5 bases each). The germline V gene encodes CDR1 MGHRA and CDR2 YSYEKL. Trimming pared 5 bases from V and 4 bases from J, leaving 15 bases between. This CDR3 contains 14 residues. As DNA, the CDR3 is TGCGCCAGCAGCTACCGGGACGGGACGTACGAGCAGTACTTC. Its protein is CASSYRDGTYEQYF.

This clone was seen once. The V and J genes are TRBV9 and TRBJ1-1; 8 bases align to TRBD1. This CDR3 spans 14 amino acids. The V gene's germline CDR1 is SGDLS and CDR2 YYNGEE. V was pared by 2 bases and J by 5 bases, with 5 bases of the junction left unmatched. CDR3 bases: TGTGCCAGCAGCGTCAGGGGGCTTGGGACTGAAGCTTTCTTT. It yields the protein CASSVRGLGTEAFF.

V is TRBV29-1 and J is TRBJ2-3; 9 positions agree with TRBD1. V gave up 4 bases and J gave up 3 bases; unmatched junction bases: 2. Germline V CDR1 and CDR2: SQVTM, ANQGSEA. This CDR3 has 13 amino acids. The CDR3 region is CSVGQGGTDTQYF. The CDR3 coding sequence is TGCAGCGTTGGACAGGGGGGTACAGATACGCAGTATTTT.

CDR3 DNA: TGCGCCAGCAGCGAACAGGGAAATGGCTACACCTTC. Residues: CASSEQGNGYTF. This sequence joins TRBV5-1 and TRBJ1-2, with D perhaps matching TRBD1 (6 bases). V was shortened by 4 bases and J by 6 bases, with 10 bases between the two germline ends. The CDR3 extends over 12 amino acids. Germline V gene sequence: CDR1 SGHRS, CDR2 YFSETQ.

This clone was picked up a small number of times. V gene TRBV7-9 combines with J gene TRBJ1-6; tentative D call: TRBD1 (6 bases). V was cut by 2 bases and J by 9 bases, with 11 bases left in between. The germline CDR1 and CDR2 sequences are SEHNR and FQNEAQ (reference sequence). This CDR3 comprises 14 residues. DNA of the CDR3: TGTGCCAGCAGCTTAAGGGACACGAGTTCACCCCTCCACTTT. As protein: CASSLRDTSSPLHF.

The chain links TRBV28 to TRBJ2-1; the D gene is possibly TRBD2 (6 bases). The CDR3 loop spans 15 amino acids. The germline V gene has CDR1 MDHEN and CDR2 SYDVKM. V lost 6 bases to trimming and J lost 0 bases, with 12 bases between them. CDR3 region: CASSPLGSSYNEQFF. DNA for the CDR3: TGTGCCAGCAGCCCGCTCGGGAGCTCCTACAATGAGCAGTTCTTC.